Shown below are 3 T cell receptor beta chains from a single sample sequenced in a study of regulatory T cells in long-lasting Graves disease. Arm-PCR with iRepertoire HTBI primers amplified the CDR3 regions for these TCR beta libraries. Via MiXCR, TCRdb re-called the multiplex PCR reads, giving one row per CDR3 protein. Of roughly 560,000 distinct CDR3 sequences in the sample, 15% to 20% were seen once. Time point specified: newly diagnosed GD, antithyroid drugs for less than 3 months. Isolated PBMC RNA provided the starting material for the TCR library. These data were likewise used in another study, on T cells in Graves' hyperthyroidism and ophthalmopathy.

Source: peripheral blood mononuclear cells (PBMCs), taken at new diagnosis, from a patient treated with antithyroid drugs. These receptor sequences come from a woman in her forties or fifties with Graves disease.

The rearrangement joins TRBV20-1 to TRBJ2-3; TRBD2 matches at 7 bases. The germline V gene has CDR1 DFQATT and CDR2 SNEGSKA (reference sequence). The CDR3 is 13 residues long. CDR3 loop: CRSGSAGADTQYF. CDR3 nucleotide sequence: TGCAGATCGGGGTCCGCGGGAGCAGATACGCAGTATTTT.

This clonotype occurred many times. The chain has TRBV7-2 and TRBJ2-3; the D gene is possibly TRBD2 (6 bases). CDR3 size: 13 residues. The V gene lost 7 bases and the J gene lost 2 bases, with 10 bases spanning the gap. The germline V gene encodes CDR1 SGHTA and CDR2 FQGNSA. The CDR3 region is CASNGGDTDTQYF. The CDR3 DNA follows: TGTGCCAGCAACGGAGGGGACACAGATACGCAGTATTTT.

This clonotype appeared a few times. The chain is built from TRBV2 and TRBJ1-6; 7 positions agree with TRBD1. Per the germline V gene, CDR1 is SNHLY and CDR2 is FYNNEI. This CDR3 is built from 17 residues. J lost 0 bases, V lost 4 bases, and 6 bases had no gene match. This chain's CDR3 is CASSGRQGLSYNSPLHF. The DNA for the CDR3 is TGTGCCAGCAGTGGAAGACAGGGCCTCTCCTATAATTCACCCCTCCACTTT.